These T cell receptor beta chains were read from a single sample in a study of OX40 agonist ivuxolimab in advanced cancers. The assay was immunoSEQ multiplex PCR, and TCRdb's table has in-frame clones only and misses some. Of 75,000 to 90,000 clones detected, 80% to 95% appear once; the ten largest clones hold roughly 1.1%. The sample consisted of CD4+ or CD8+ T cells sorted from blood, taken in a trial of the OX40 agonist ivuxolimab. The receptors originated from an adult with an advanced solid tumor such as melanoma, head and neck, liver or kidney cancer. The CDR3 runs from the conserved cysteine through the conserved F or W. D genes are given only for firm matches. Size tells how often a clone was seen (once, few, many) or the class of an expanded clone, and some rows leave it out.

clone size,D gene,J gene,V gene,CDR3 protein,CDR3 DNA
.,.,TRBJ2-1,TRBV15,CATSREPTGGAYNEQFF,TGTGCCACCAGCAGAGAGCCTACAGGGGGGGCCTACAATGAGCAGTTCTTC
.,TRBD2,TRBJ2-7,TRBV5-1,CASSLSGSSYEQYF,TGCGCCAGCAGCCTTAGCGGGAGCTCCTACGAGCAGTACTTC
.,.,TRBJ1-5,TRBV7-6,CASSLSNDQPQHF,TGTGCCAGCAGCTTATCAAACGATCAGCCCCAGCATTTT
.,.,TRBJ2-7,TRBV4-1,CASSLPAAGEQYF,TGCGCCAGCAGCCTCCCAGCGGCCGGCGAGCAGTACTTC
.,TRBD1,TRBJ2-5,TRBV2,CASNGQGLETQYF,TGTGCCAGCAACGGACAGGGTTTAGAGACCCAGTACTTC
.,.,TRBJ1-6,TRBV6-5,CASSYRKGGSPLHF,TGTGCCAGCAGTTACCGGAAGGGAGGCTCACCCCTCCACTTT
.,TRBD2,TRBJ2-7,TRBV6-6,CASSYYSASGSYEQYF,TGTGCCAGCAGTTACTATTCGGCTAGCGGGAGTTACGAGCAGTACTTC
.,TRBD1,TRBJ1-2,TRBV5-1,CASSSPGQNYGYTF,TGCGCCAGCAGCAGCCCGGGACAGAACTATGGCTACACCTTC
.,.,TRBJ2-5,TRBV6-1,CASSVAVGQETQYF,TGTGCCAGCAGCGTAGCGGTGGGGCAAGAGACCCAGTACTTC
.,TRBD1,TRBJ2-7,TRBV5-1,CASSLQGYEQYF,TGCGCCAGCAGCTTACAGGGGTACGAGCAGTACTTC
.,.,TRBJ2-7,TRBV5-5,CASTLLQGGGPEQYF,TGTGCCAGCACCCTACTACAAGGTGGGGGTCCCGAGCAGTACTTC
.,.,TRBJ2-3,TRBV7-2,CASSLDWTSTDTQYF,TGTGCCAGCAGCTTGGACTGGACTAGCACAGATACGCAGTATTTT
.,.,TRBJ2-1,TRBV9,CASSPRLANEQFF,TGTGCCAGCAGTCCCCGACTGGCGAATGAGCAGTTCTTC
.,.,TRBJ1-5,TRBV28,CASSFWGTPIRSQHF,TGTGCCAGCAGTTTCTGGGGGACCCCCATTAGGTCCCAGCATTTT
.,.,TRBJ2-2,TRBV4-1,CASSQDPGVTGELFF,TGCGCCAGCAGCCAAGATCCTGGGGTAACCGGGGAGCTGTTTTTT
.,.,TRBJ2-2,TRBV6-5,CASTSLTANTGELFF,TGTGCCAGCACCTCCCTTACCGCGAACACCGGGGAGCTGTTTTTT
.,TRBD1,TRBJ2-1,TRBV18,CASSPRTGKSYNEQFF,TGTGCCAGCTCACCACGGACAGGGAAGTCCTACAATGAGCAGTTCTTC
.,TRBD2,TRBJ2-2,TRBV7-9,CASSFQAGGFTGELFF,TGTGCCAGCAGCTTCCAAGCGGGAGGGTTTACCGGGGAGCTGTTTTTT
.,.,TRBJ1-1,TRBV19,CASSIQGTVIGAEAFF,TGTGCCAGTAGTATTCAGGGAACGGTAATAGGCGCTGAAGCTTTCTTT
once,.,TRBJ2-1,TRBV4-3,CASSQENVMGYEQFF,TGCGCCAGCAGCCAAGAGAACGTTATGGGTTATGAGCAGTTCTTC
.,.,TRBJ2-7,TRBV7-6,CASSRGGYEQYF,TGTGCCAGCAGCAGGGGAGGCTACGAGCAGTACTTC
.,TRBD2,TRBJ2-3,TRBV5-4,CASRSPGTSGTDTQYF,TGTGCCAGCAGGAGTCCCGGGACTAGTGGGACAGATACGCAGTATTTT
once,TRBD2,TRBJ2-2,TRBV27,CASSMGLVNTGELFF,TGTGCCAGCAGTATGGGACTAGTTAACACCGGGGAGCTGTTTTTT
.,TRBD1,TRBJ2-3,TRBV11-2,CASSFRDRGYRTDTQYF,TGTGCCAGCAGCTTCCGGGACAGGGGGTACCGCACAGATACGCAGTATTTT
.,.,TRBJ1-5,TRBV18,CASSPVKNQPQHF,TGTGCCAGCTCACCGGTGAAGAATCAGCCCCAGCATTTT
.,TRBD2,TRBJ2-1,TRBV30,CARTSGGNSYNEQFF,TGTGCCCGGACTAGCGGGGGTAACTCCTACAATGAGCAGTTCTTC
once,TRBD2,TRBJ2-7,TRBV4-3,CASSHSRSSGTYEQYF,TGCGCCAGCAGCCATTCTAGGTCTAGCGGAACCTACGAGCAGTACTTC
.,.,TRBJ2-5,TRBV18,CASSPPVYQETQYF,TGTGCCAGCTCACCACCGGTGTACCAAGAGACCCAGTACTTC
.,.,TRBJ2-7,TRBV11-2,CASSLGDRSGQYF,TGTGCCAGCAGCTTGGGAGACCGTAGCGGGCAGTACTTC
.,.,TRBJ2-2,TRBV5-1,CASSFQGTGELFF,TGCGCCAGCAGCTTTCAAGGCACCGGGGAGCTGTTTTTT
.,TRBD2,TRBJ2-7,TRBV7-9,CASSLEGLAAEQYF,TGTGCCAGCAGCTTAGAAGGGCTAGCGGCAGAGCAGTACTTC
.,.,TRBJ2-1,TRBV18,CASSLASSSYNEQFF,TGTGCCAGCTCCCTCGCCAGTAGTTCCTACAATGAGCAGTTCTTC
.,TRBD1,TRBJ1-5,TRBV2,CASSGTGGVQPQHF,TGTGCCAGCAGTGGGACAGGGGGTGTTCAGCCCCAGCATTTT
.,TRBD1,TRBJ1-1,TRBV5-1,CASSAGQANTEAFF,TGCGCCAGCAGTGCCGGACAGGCCAACACTGAAGCTTTCTTT
.,.,TRBJ1-5,TRBV6-1,CASSLTEMGQPQHF,TGTGCCAGCAGTCTAACCGAGATGGGGCAGCCCCAGCATTTT
.,.,TRBJ2-7,TRBV28,CASSSGGTIFYEQYF,TGTGCCAGCAGTTCCGGCGGGACGATTTTCTACGAGCAGTACTTC
.,.,TRBJ2-5,TRBV25-1,CASSEKRATYERETQYF,TGTGCCAGCAGTGAAAAACGGGCTACCTATGAGAGGGAGACCCAGTACTTC
.,.,TRBJ2-1,TRBV28,CASSYYNEQFF,TGTGCCAGCAGTTACTACAATGAGCAGTTCTTC
.,TRBD1,TRBJ2-1,TRBV4-1,CASSRSGTAPNEQFF,TGCGCCAGCAGCCGATCCGGGACAGCTCCTAATGAGCAGTTCTTC
.,.,TRBJ1-1,TRBV6-5,CASRRTGNTEAFF,TGTGCCAGCAGAAGGACGGGGAACACTGAAGCTTTCTTT
.,.,TRBJ2-6,TRBV5-4,CASSLEGGGANVLTF,TGTGCCAGCAGCTTGGAGGGAGGTGGGGCCAACGTCCTGACTTTC
.,.,TRBJ2-5,TRBV19,CASSIHGPGQETQYF,TGTGCCAGTAGTATACACGGTCCGGGGCAAGAGACCCAGTACTTC